The 11 T cell receptor beta chains below all came from one sample that was sequenced in a study of T cells expressing NK-cell markers. TCRdb re-analyzed the 5' RACE reads; it lists each CDR3 protein once, without DNA. The sample table includes 300,000 to 500,000 distinct CDR3 sequences. Sequenced: blood T cells: a sorted CD56 or NKG2C T cell subset, CD4+ or CD8+ T cells, or bulk PBMC T cells (not recorded which). Every receptor here comes from a woman between 45 and 60 years old in good health.

The chain's CDR3 is CSAPGVRGADTQYF. The chain combines TRBV20-1 with TRBJ2-3; the TRBD1 assignment by TCRdb is unverifiable without DNA. CDR1 and CDR2 (germline): DFQATT, SNEGSKA (reference sequence). The CDR3 has 14 residues.

The genes are TRBV7-2 and TRBJ2-3; the D call from TCRdb, TRBD2, cannot be confirmed without DNA. Germline loops: CDR1 SGHTA, CDR2 FQGNSA. The CDR3 is 17 amino acids. CDR3 sequence reads: CASSRRGWREVKDTQYF.

The chain carries TRBV12-3 or TRBV12-4 and TRBJ2-1; TCRdb selects TRBD1, and the lack of DNA leaves this call unchecked. The CDR3 covers 15 residues. This chain's CDR3 is CASSLMTGSYNEQFF.

The J gene is TRBJ2-2, the V gene TRBV5-1; absent DNA, TCRdb's TRBD1 call cannot be checked. Germline V lookup: CDR1 SGHRS, CDR2 YFSETQ. The CDR3 loop spans 15 amino acids. The CDR3 here is CASSLEARGDGELFF.

V usage is TRBV2 and J usage is TRBJ2-1; as DNA is missing, the TRBD2 call by TCRdb cannot be tested. The V gene's germline CDR1 is SNHLY and CDR2 FYNNEI. The CDR3 runs 13 residues. The CDR3 region is CASSIPAGSEQFF.

V is TRBV24-1 and J is TRBJ2-1; checking the TCRdb D call of TRBD1 is not possible without DNA. The CDR3 has 17 residues. CDR1 is KGHDR and CDR2 is SFDVKD in the germline V gene. CDR3 sequence: CATSDGGDRHPHNEQFF.

CDR3 amino acids: CAIAGTPEVEQYF. This chain connects TRBV2 to TRBJ2-7; TCRdb's D call, TRBD2, is unchecked because there is no DNA. This CDR3 region has 13 residues. CDR1 is SNHLY, CDR2 FYNNEI, per germline.

CDR3 region: CASSLRQKTDTQYF. The chain combines TRBV7-3 with TRBJ2-3; the TCRdb D gene call, TRBD1, has no DNA to confirm it. Germline CDR1 SGHTA, CDR2 FQGTGA. CDR3 length: 14 amino acids.

This chain uses TRBV24-1 with TRBJ2-2; the TCRdb D gene call, TRBD2, has no DNA to confirm it. Germline V CDR1 and CDR2: KGHDR, SFDVKD. This CDR3 has 14 residues. CDR3 in amino acids: CATKGLPHTGELFF.

V usage is TRBV12-3 or TRBV12-4 and J usage is TRBJ2-7; there is no DNA to check the TCRdb D call of TRBD2. This CDR3 is built from 12 residues. Here the CDR3 reads CASTRTSSEQYF.

This chain uses TRBV29-1 with TRBJ2-2; TCRdb calls TRBD1, which cannot be checked without DNA. Looked up from germline, CDR1 is SQVTM and CDR2 is ANQGSEA. The CDR3 spans 13 residues. The CDR3 is CSAIPGVTGELFF.